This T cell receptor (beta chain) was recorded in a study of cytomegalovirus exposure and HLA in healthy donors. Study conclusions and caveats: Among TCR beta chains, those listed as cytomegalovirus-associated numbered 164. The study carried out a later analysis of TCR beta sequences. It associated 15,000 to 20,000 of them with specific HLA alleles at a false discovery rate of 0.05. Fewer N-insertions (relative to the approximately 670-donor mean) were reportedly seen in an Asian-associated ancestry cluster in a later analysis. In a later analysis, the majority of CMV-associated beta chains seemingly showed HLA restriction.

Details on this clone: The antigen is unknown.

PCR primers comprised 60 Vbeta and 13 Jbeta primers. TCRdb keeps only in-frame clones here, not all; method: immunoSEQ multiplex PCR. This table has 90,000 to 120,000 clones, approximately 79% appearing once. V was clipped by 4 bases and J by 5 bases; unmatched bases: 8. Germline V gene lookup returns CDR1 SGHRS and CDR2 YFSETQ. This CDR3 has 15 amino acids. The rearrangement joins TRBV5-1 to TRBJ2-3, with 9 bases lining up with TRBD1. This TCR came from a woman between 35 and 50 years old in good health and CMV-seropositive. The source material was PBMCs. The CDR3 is CASSQDGTGRDTQYF. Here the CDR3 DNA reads TGCGCCAGCAGCCAGGATGGGACAGGGCGAGATACGCAGTATTTT.